This TCR beta chain comes out of a study of radiotherapy plus CTLA-4 blockade in lung cancer. Points from the study as a whole: In blood, tumor-derived TCR clones expanded after radiotherapy plus ipilimumab.

TCRdb keeps only in-frame clones here, not all; method: immunoSEQ multiplex PCR. In the table there are 85,000 to 100,000 clones, about three quarters of which are singletons. Those with chemo-refractory metastatic non-small-cell lung cancer were treated with focal radiation combined with CTLA-4 blockade using ipilimumab. Details on this clone: Its antigen remains unidentified.

Trimming shortened V by 5 bases and J by 15 bases, and 17 bases separated the two germline ends. Germline CDR1 SEHNR, CDR2 FQNEAQ (reference sequence). This CDR3 has 12 residues. This clonotype was obtained from a human donor with non-small cell lung cancer that progressed on radiotherapy plus ipilimumab. The sample in question was peripheral blood, obtained from a patient treated with radiotherapy plus ipilimumab. V is TRBV7-9 and J is TRBJ2-1; no definite D call. CDR3 bases: TGTGCCAGCAGCGTAGGTGCTTCATGGGGGTTCTTC. Protein product: CASSVGASWGFF.